What follows is one TCR beta chain and its context. This sample stems from a study of blood T cell repertoires in COVID-19. Background on the study: Spain, Italy and the United States supplied samples that represented acute and convalescent COVID-19.

The J segment lost 3 bases and the V segment lost 5 bases, leaving 4 bases of the junction unmatched. Germline values: CDR1 SEHNR, CDR2 FQNEAQ (reference sequence). This CDR3 has 13 amino acids. In the study's own analysis: Reference gene primer amplification gave nucleated cell count estimates. The method was immunoSEQ multiplex PCR; TCRdb's version includes in-frame clones alone and lacks a portion of them. The V and J calls and clone size come from that table; D and trimming were worked out from the DNA. The table has 150,000 to 200,000 clones, approximately 73% seen once. The participants were between roughly 18 and 100 years old and came from about two dozen US areas. Assignments of participants to cohorts depended upon their own reported clinical history.

This chain uses TRBV7-9 with TRBJ2-7, with 7 positions matching TRBD1. The sequence derives from a woman aged 45-60 years with acute COVID-19. Sequencing used PBMCs or T cells enriched from blood (not recorded which). CDR3 bases: TGTGCCAGCAGCCCTAGACAGGGCTACGAGCAGTACGTC. It codes for CASSPRQGYEQYV.